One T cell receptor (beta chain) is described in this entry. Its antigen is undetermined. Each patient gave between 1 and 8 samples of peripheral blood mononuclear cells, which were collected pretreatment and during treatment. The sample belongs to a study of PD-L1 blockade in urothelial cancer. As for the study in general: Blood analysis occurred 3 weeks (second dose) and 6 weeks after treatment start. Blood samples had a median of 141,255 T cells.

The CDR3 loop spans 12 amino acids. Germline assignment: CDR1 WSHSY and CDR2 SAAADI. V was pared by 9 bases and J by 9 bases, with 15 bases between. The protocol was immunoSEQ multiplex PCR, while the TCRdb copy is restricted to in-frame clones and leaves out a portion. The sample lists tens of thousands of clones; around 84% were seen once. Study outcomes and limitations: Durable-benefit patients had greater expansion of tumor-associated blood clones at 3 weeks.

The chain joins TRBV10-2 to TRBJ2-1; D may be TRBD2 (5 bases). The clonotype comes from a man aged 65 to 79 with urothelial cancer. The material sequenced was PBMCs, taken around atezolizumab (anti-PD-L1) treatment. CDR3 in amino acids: CASSGGGFEQFF. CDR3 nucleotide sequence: TGCGCCAGTTCAGGCGGCGGGTTTGAGCAGTTCTTC.